This T cell receptor (beta chain) was observed in a study of OX40 agonist ivuxolimab in advanced cancers. Study overall: Intravenous ivuxolimab at 0.01 to 10 mg/kg was given to patients every 2 weeks. Previous treatment with anti-PD-1, anti-PD-L1 or anti-CTLA-4 therapy was allowed; over 35% had received some.

The germline CDR1 and CDR2 sequences are MDHEN and SYDVKM. This CDR3 is 16 amino acids long. V dropped 5 bases and J dropped 4; count of bases not matched to a gene: 12. This clone has only one observation. Data came from immunoSEQ multiplex PCR; TCRdb stores just in-frame clones and leaves some out. Of 35,000 to 50,000 clones in the sample, about nine tenths were seen once. The receptor was derived from an adult with an advanced solid tumor such as melanoma, head and neck, liver or kidney cancer. The sample in question was CD4+ or CD8+ T cells sorted from blood, obtained in a trial of the OX40 agonist ivuxolimab. This chain links TRBV28 with TRBJ1-2, with 8 nucleotides matching TRBD1. In nucleotides, the CDR3 is TGTGCCAGCAGTACCAGGGACAGGCGGCGTGGCTATGGCTACACCTTC. Translating gives CASSTRDRRRGYGYTF.